The following is a TCR beta chain sequence with its context. Its antigen is not identified. The PCR had 60 Vbeta and 13 Jbeta primers. Clones were sequenced by immunoSEQ multiplex PCR, and TCRdb holds only the in-frame ones, with some missing. Counted here are around 120,000 clones, 80% occurring once; the ten biggest clones make up 7.5% to 9%. This entry comes from a study of cytomegalovirus exposure and HLA in healthy donors. At the level of the study: Drawn from HLA-typed donors, tens of millions of unique TCRs were held in an early data release.

General study results and limits: In a later analysis, at a false discovery rate of 0.05, 16,951 TCR beta sequences were associated with HLA alleles. A link between a missense DCLRE1C variant and TCR beta V- and J-gene trimming emerged from a later analysis.

This clonotype was obtained from a female donor in good health and CMV-seropositive. The sample was PBMCs.

CDR3 in amino acids: CASSRDWREKLFF. DNA of the CDR3: TGTGCCAGCAGCCGGGACTGGAGGGAAAAACTGTTTTTT. The chain recombines TRBV6-6 with TRBJ1-4, with D tentatively TRBD1 (5 bases). Per germline, CDR1 MNHNY and CDR2 SVGAGI (reference sequence). Trimming removed 6 bases from V and 8 bases from J, with 13 bases in between. The CDR3 covers 13 residues.